This paragraph covers one T cell receptor (beta chain) sequence. Its antigen is undetermined. The data belong to a study of prognosis after radiotherapy for stage I lung cancer. Study-wide background: Each patient with non-small cell lung cancer was deemed medically inoperable. The patients comprised about 12 men and about six women, spanning ages about 53 to 85 and having a median of about 76 years. General study points: Among patients who developed distant metastases, Shannon entropy after stereotactic body radiation therapy was lower.

Starting from genomic DNA, TCR beta CDR3 was amplified through two-round multiplex PCR. Amplification in first-round PCR relied on primers specific to each TRBV and TRBJ gene. From the multiplex PCR reads, TCRdb called clonotypes with MiXCR, one entry per CDR3 protein. Found here are some 15,000 distinct CDR3 sequences, about 57% of them singletons; the top ten hold under 30%. The sequenced sample was PBMCs, obtained before or after stereotactic body radiation therapy (not recorded which). The clonotype was recovered from a donor aged 50 or older with non-small cell lung cancer.

Here the CDR3 reads CASSGTSRRGEQYF. For the CDR3, the DNA is TGTGCCAGTAGCGGGACTAGCCGGCGCGGCGAGCAGTACTTC. V and J are TRBV19 and TRBJ2-7; TRBD2 agrees at 9 bases. The CDR3 is made up of 14 amino acids. Trimming removed 6 bases from V and 6 bases from J; junction bases left unmatched: 9. Germline assignment: CDR1 LNHDA and CDR2 SQIVND (reference sequence). Drawing the rest from reference TRBV19 and TRBJ2-7, the complete variable domain is DGGITQSPKYLFRKEGQNVTLSCEQNLNHDAMYWYRQDPGQGLRLIYYSQIVNDFQKGDIAEGYSVSREKKESFPLTVTSAQKNPTAFYLCASSGTSRRGEQYFGPGTRLTVT.